Listed here is a single TCR beta chain. Assay: immunoSEQ multiplex PCR; the TCRdb copy retains only in-frame clones and omits some. The repertoire holds around 370,000 clones, with approximately 96% as singletons. These data come from a study of shared clonotypes between healthy human individuals. V was cut by 7 bases and J by 2 bases, with 15 bases left in between. This CDR3 has 14 residues. Germline CDR1 reads MDHEN; CDR2 reads SYDVKM. The source material was memory CD8+ T cells sorted from blood. The subset denotes: CD45RO+ cells pooled with CCR7-negative TemRA cells. This rearrangement joins TRBV28 to TRBJ2-7; the D gene is possibly TRBD2 (7 bases). This clonotype was sampled from a man aged 25 to 40 in good health. CDR3 DNA: TGTGCCAGCACCGACGTCGGGGGGCCCTACGAGCAGTACTTC. As protein: CASTDVGGPYEQYF.